The clone carrying this TCR beta chain appeared many times. What it recognizes is unknown. The data were obtained in a study of CD8 T cells in ankylosing spondylitis. Whole-study results and caveats: Seemingly characteristic of ankylosing spondylitis blood was a TCR beta motif consisting of eight highly homologous variants. Matched ankylosing spondylitis synovial fluid reportedly showed significant enrichment of disease-linked clones.

Preparation of TCR beta libraries was done by quantitative 5'-RACE with molecular barcodes. Using its own MiXCR run on the 5' RACE reads, TCRdb lists one record per CDR3 protein. The sample carries roughly 120,000 distinct CDR3 sequences, around 7% recorded once. Germline loops: CDR1 LGHDT, CDR2 YNNKEL (reference sequence). The CDR3 has 13 amino acids. The V end was cut by 4 bases, the J end by 2 bases, with 7 bases between. The sample taken for sequencing was blood, either unsorted or a sorted T cell fraction (not recorded which). The receptor comes from a male donor with ankylosing spondylitis or in good health (not recorded which). V gene TRBV3-1 combines with J gene TRBJ2-3; the D call may be TRBD1 or TRBD2 (6 bases each). The CDR3 sequence is CASSRGATDTQYF. CDR3 nucleotides: TGTGCCAGCAGCCGGGGGGCCACAGATACGCAGTATTTT.